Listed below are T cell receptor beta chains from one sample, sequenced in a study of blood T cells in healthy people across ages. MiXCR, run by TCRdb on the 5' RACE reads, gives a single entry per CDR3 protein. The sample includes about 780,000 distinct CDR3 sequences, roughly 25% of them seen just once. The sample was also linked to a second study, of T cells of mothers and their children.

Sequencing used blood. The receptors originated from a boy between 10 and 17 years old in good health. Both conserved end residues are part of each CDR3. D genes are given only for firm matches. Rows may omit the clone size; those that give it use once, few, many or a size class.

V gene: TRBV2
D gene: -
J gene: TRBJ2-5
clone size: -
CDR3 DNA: TGTGCCAGCAGTGAAGGTGGGGTATCCCAAGAGACCCAGTACTTC
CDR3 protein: CASSEGGVSQETQYF

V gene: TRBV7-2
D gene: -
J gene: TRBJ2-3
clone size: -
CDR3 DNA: TGTGCCAGCAGCTTAGAGGTCTCGGCAGATACGCAGTATTTT
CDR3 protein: CASSLEVSADTQYF

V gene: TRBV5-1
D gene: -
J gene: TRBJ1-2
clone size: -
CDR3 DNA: TGCGCCAGCAGCTTGTCTGGGTGGTATGGCTACACCTTC
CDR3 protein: CASSLSGWYGYTF

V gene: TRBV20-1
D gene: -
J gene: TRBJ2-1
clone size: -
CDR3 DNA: TGCAGTGCACCCCGACTTTACAATGAGCAGTTCTTC
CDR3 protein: CSAPRLYNEQFF

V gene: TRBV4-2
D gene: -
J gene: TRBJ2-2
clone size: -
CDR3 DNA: TGTGCCAGCAGCCAAGAGAGGCAGTGGGGCACCGGGGAGCTGTTTTTT
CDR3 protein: CASSQERQWGTGELFF

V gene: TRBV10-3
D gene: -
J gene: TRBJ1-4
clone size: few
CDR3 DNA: TGTGCCATCAGCTCAGGGAAGAATGAAAAACTGTTTTTT
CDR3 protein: CAISSGKNEKLFF

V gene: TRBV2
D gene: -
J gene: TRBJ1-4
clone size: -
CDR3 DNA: TGTGCCAGCAGGTGGCAGGTGGGCGAAAAACTGTTTTTT
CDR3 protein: CASRWQVGEKLFF

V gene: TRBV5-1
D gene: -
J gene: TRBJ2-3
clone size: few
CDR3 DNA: TGCGCCAGCAGCCTCCAAACGGGACTTCCCACAGATACGCAGTATTTT
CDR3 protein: CASSLQTGLPTDTQYF

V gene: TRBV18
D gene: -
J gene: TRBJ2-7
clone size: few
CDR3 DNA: TGTGCCAGCTCACCCGGCATTTACTCCTACGAGCAGTACTTC
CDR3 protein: CASSPGIYSYEQYF

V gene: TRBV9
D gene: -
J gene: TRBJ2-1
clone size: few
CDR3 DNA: TGTGCCAGCAGCGCAGGGACGGCTACGGGCGACAATGAGCAGTTCTTC
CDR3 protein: CASSAGTATGDNEQFF

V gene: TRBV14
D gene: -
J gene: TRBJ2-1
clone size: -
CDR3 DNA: TGTGCCAGCAGCCCGGTAGGTTTTGGTGAGCAGTTCTTC
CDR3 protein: CASSPVGFGEQFF

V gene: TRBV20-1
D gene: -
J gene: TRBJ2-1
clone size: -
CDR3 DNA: TGCAGTGCTAGAGAAGGTTTGGGGAGATACAATGAGCAGTTCTTC
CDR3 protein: CSAREGLGRYNEQFF

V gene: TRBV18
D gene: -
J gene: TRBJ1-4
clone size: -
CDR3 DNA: TGTGCCAGCTCACCCATACAGGAATCTAATGAAAAACTGTTTTTT
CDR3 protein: CASSPIQESNEKLFF

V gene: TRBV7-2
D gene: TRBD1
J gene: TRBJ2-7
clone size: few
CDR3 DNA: TGTGCCAGCAGCTTAGCTCCGTTTGGACAGGGGTCGGCCCTCAGCCAGGACGAGCAGTACTTC
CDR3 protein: CASSLAPFGQGSALSQDEQYF

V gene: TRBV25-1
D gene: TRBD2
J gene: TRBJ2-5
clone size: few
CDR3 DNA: TGTGCCAGCAGTGAATCCCGACTAGCGGGGGGCCAAAAGACTCAGTACTTC
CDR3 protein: CASSESRLAGGQKTQYF

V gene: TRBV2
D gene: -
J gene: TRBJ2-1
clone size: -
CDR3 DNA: TGTGCCAGCAGTGGGGTCCCGGACTCGTTCCGCGATGAGCAGTTCTTC
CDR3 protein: CASSGVPDSFRDEQFF

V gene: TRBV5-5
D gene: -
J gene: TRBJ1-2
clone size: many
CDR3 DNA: TGTGCCAGCAGCTTGGTTGAGGGGAACTATGGCTACACCTTC
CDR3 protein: CASSLVEGNYGYTF

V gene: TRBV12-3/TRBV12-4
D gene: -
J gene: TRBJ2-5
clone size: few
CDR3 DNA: TGTGCCAGCACCACTCTCGACGCCCCAGAGACCCAGTACTTC
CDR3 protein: CASTTLDAPETQYF

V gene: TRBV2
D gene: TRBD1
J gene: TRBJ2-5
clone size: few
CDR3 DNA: TGTGCCAGCACCCCGGACAGGAGAGACCAAGAGACCCAGTACTTC
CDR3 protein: CASTPDRRDQETQYF

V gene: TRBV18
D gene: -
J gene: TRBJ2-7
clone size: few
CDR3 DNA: TGTGCCAGCTCACCAGATGAGGCGGCAGCCTACGAGCAGTACTTC
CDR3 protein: CASSPDEAAAYEQYF

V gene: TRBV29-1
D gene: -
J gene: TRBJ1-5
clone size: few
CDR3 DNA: TGCAGCGTTGAAGATGCCGGGGAAGGCCAGCCCCAGCATTTT
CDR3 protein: CSVEDAGEGQPQHF